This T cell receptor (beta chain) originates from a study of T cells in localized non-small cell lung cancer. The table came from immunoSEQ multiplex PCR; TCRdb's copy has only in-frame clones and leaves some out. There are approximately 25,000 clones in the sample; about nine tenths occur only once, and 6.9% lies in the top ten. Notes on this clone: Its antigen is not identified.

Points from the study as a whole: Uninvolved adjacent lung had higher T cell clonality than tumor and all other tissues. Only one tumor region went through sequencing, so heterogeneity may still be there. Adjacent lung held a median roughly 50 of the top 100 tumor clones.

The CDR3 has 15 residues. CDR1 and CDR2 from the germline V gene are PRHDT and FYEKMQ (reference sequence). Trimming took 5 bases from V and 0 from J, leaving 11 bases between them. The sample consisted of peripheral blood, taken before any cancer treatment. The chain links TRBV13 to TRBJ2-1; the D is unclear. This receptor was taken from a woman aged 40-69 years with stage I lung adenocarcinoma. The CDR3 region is CASSAGASSYNEQFF. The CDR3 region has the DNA TGTGCCAGCAGCGCAGGCGCTAGCTCCTACAATGAGCAGTTCTTC.